This T cell receptor (beta chain) was recorded in a study of siplizumab effects on memory and regulatory T cells. Profiled with immunoSEQ multiplex PCR; TCRdb holds only in-frame clones, not every one. Of over 100,000 clones in the sample, about 94% are singletons; the top ten hold approximately 0.58%. Notes on this clone: As yet, its antigen is unknown.

CDR1 and CDR2 (germline): SGHNT, YYREEE (reference sequence). The CDR3 spans 15 residues. Deletions cut 0 bases from V and 7 bases from J, with 16 bases between. Points from the study as a whole: It was never confirmed that proliferating Tregs from siplizumab cultures were suppressive. Naive T cells were seemingly more diverse than memory cells, and major contributions to the alloresponse seemed to be made by them. Siplizumab produced a significant reduction in alloreactive sequences that were traceable to unstimulated CD4+ memory cells.

This clonotype was sampled from a human donor in good health. The sequencing input was Tregs sorted from blood. The J gene is TRBJ1-2, the V gene TRBV5-4, with D perhaps TRBD1 (5 bases). The DNA of the CDR3 is TGTGCCAGCAGCTTGGATTCCGGGGCAGGTGGTGGCTACACCTTC. This translates into CASSLDSGAGGGYTF.